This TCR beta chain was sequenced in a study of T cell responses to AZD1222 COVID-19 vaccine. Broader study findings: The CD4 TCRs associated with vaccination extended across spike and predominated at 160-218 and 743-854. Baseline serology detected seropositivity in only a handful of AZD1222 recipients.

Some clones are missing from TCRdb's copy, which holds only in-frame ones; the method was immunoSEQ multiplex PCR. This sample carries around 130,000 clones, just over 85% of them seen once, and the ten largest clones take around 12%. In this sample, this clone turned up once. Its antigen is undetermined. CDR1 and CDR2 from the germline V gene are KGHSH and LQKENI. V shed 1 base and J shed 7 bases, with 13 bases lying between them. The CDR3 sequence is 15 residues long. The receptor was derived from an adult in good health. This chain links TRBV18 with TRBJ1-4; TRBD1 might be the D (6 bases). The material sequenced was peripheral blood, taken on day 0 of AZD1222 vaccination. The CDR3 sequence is CASSPLQGRVEKLFF. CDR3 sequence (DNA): TGTGCCAGCTCACCACTCCAGGGGAGAGTTGAAAAACTGTTTTTT.